This T cell receptor (beta chain) was sequenced for a study of blood T cell repertoires in COVID-19 (dated by TCRdb to 2020 to 2021). A note on the overall study: The collaborator samples originated in the United States, Italy and Spain and spanned the acute and convalescent phases of COVID-19. The material from the prospective study consisted of cDNA or gDNA derived from T cells, B-cell-depleted T cells, or PBMCs. Deeply sampled blood TCRbeta repertoires from subjects exposed to, actively infected with, or recovered from COVID-19 were included in the dataset. The repertoires were released in a freely available public database intended as a resource for research on the immune response to SARS-CoV-2. The samples were drawn from the first 160 participants of the ongoing ImmuneRACE study and from 1,200 or so subjects provided by 6 global collaborators. The sample metadata nearly always contained a de-identified subject ID, COVID-19 status, age in years and sex. Where HLA class I and class II types were available, the types were taken from metadata supplied by the sample provider, not from assay-based typing.

Each collaborating institution followed its own protocols to collect whole blood in K2EDTA tubes. For TCRbeta analysis, collaborator samples were shipped as frozen whole blood, as isolated PBMCs, or as DNA extracted from either sample type. The immunoSEQ Assay, a bias-controlled multiplex PCR, was used to amplify TCRbeta CDR3 regions from genomic DNA. As for the authors' bioinformatics: The number of nucleated cells in each sample was estimated by amplification of reference gene primers within the assay. To quantify the absolute abundance of each unique TCRbeta CDR3 rearrangement, sequence reads were collapsed and filtered. For each sample, productive Simpson clonality was calculated as the square root of Simpson's diversity index over productive rearrangements. What TCRdb holds here is the immuneACCESS table cut down to in-frame rearrangements. Part of the clones is not present; checked against another copy, under half of the missing clones reflect an unresolved V gene, and the others are unexplained. V, J and clone size were drawn from that table, and D and trimming were deduced from the DNA. In this sample the table shows roughly 66,000 clones, roughly nine tenths of which occur a single time. The ten largest account for 6% to 8% of the sample.

The investigation overall reported the following: How much clinical and demographic metadata was included differed by source and by participant, and the metadata was provided uncurated.

Concerning this clone itself: Its antigen remains undetermined. Per-nucleotide qualities are absent, and no much larger clonotype sits a single base away.

The cysteine opens and the phenylalanine closes a CDR3 of 14 amino acids. Just CDR3 DNA is preserved here, 42 bases in frame from base 1. Reading the germline V gene gives CDR1 MNHEY and CDR2 SVGAGI. The junction carries 12 bases between V and J, which are trimmed by 4 bases and 5 bases respectively. The sample taken for sequencing was peripheral blood. The origin of this receptor is a human donor in a cohort sampled during active COVID-19. The chain is made from TRBV6-5 and TRBJ2-1; there is no confident call for the D gene. The DNA sequence is TGTGCCAGCAGTTCGTCCCGGTCCAACAATGAGCAGTTCTTC. Its protein product is CASSSSRSNNEQFF.